The 5 T cell receptor beta chains reported below all come from one sample, sequenced in a study of response to subunit inactivated influenza vaccine (dated by TCRdb to the late 2010s). Receptor amplification or capture employed RT-PCR. The reads were generated on an Illumina HiSeq 2500. TCRdb applied fastp at Q25 and MiXCR to the public reads, then kept only in-frame beta chains. Rows with one shared CDR3 protein collapse into an entry with the most common genes and DNA. Counted in this sample were hundreds of thousands of distinct CDR3 sequences; approximately 14% of them appeared once. Roughly 11% of the sample goes to the ten largest clones. The source was PBMCs from blood, collected 12 days after vaccination. The receptors were sampled from a man aged 50-59 years who received an inactivated influenza vaccine. Donor details come from another sample of the same person, matched by shared clones.

Only a few counts were recorded for this clonotype. The rearrangement links TRBV9 to TRBJ2-1; perhaps TRBD2 as D (5 bases). This CDR3 region has 16 residues. The ends were cut back, 0 bases at V and 1 base at J, with 11 bases in the middle. Germline CDR1 SGDLS, CDR2 YYNGEE. CDR3 region: CASSVGQAESYNEQFF. The CDR3 nucleotides are TGTGCCAGCAGCGTAGGTCAAGCGGAGTCCTACAATGAGCAGTTCTTC.

V gene TRBV4-2 combines with J gene TRBJ2-2; no definite D call. This CDR3 has 15 residues. V dropped 10 bases and J dropped 0 bases, with 15 bases sitting between them. Germline loops: CDR1 LGHNA, CDR2 YNFKEQ. The CDR3 region is CATRPGGANTGELFF. The CDR3 DNA reads TGTGCCACGCGACCGGGTGGCGCGAACACCGGGGAGCTGTTTTTT.

This clonotype was counted between two and nine times. V usage is TRBV10-3 and J usage is TRBJ2-7; 7 bases line up with TRBD2. CDR3 length: 15 residues. Germline CDR1 ENHRY, CDR2 SYGVKD. With V trimmed by 10 bases and J by 3 bases, 15 bases remained unmatched. CDR3: CATVREGTILYEQYF. The CDR3 DNA is TGTGCCACCGTCCGAGAAGGGACTATCCTCTACGAGCAGTACTTC.

This clonotype was observed many times. This chain joins TRBV20-1 and TRBJ2-3; 7 bases match TRBD1. Per germline, CDR1 DFQATT and CDR2 SNEGSKA (reference sequence). There are 11 residues in the CDR3. As DNA, the CDR3 is TGCAGCCAGGGGGAGCCAGATACGCAGTATTTT. It is translated as CSQGEPDTQYF.

This chain connects TRBV18 to TRBJ1-2, with D hard to call. This CDR3 has 11 residues. The germline CDR1 and CDR2 sequences are KGHSH and LQKENI. V was shortened by 5 bases and J by 6 bases, with 7 bases between the two germline ends. The CDR3 is CASSDSNGYTF. The CDR3 region has the DNA TGTGCCAGCTCAGATTCTAATGGCTACACCTTC.